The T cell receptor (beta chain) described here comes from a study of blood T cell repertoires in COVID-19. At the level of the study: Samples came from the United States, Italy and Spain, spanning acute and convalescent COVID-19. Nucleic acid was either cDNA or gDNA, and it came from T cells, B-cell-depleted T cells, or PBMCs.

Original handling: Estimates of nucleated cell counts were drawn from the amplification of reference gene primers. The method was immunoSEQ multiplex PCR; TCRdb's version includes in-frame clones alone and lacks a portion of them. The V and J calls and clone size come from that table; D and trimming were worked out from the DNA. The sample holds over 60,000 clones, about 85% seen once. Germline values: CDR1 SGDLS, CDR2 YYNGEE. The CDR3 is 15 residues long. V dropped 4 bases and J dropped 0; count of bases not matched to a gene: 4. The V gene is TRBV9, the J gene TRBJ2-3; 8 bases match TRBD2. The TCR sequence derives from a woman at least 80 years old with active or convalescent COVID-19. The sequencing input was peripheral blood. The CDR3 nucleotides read TGTGCCAGCAGCTTATCTAGCGGGAGCACAGATACGCAGTATTTT. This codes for CASSLSSGSTDTQYF.